The rows below give T cell receptor beta chains drawn from one sample of a study of blood T cell repertoires in COVID-19. Clones were sequenced by immunoSEQ multiplex PCR, and TCRdb holds only the in-frame ones, with some missing. The table has under 150,000 clones, around 84% seen once. The source material was peripheral blood. The receptors originated from a human donor in a cohort sampled during active COVID-19. Both conserved end residues are part of each CDR3. A D gene is named only where the DNA matches it firmly. Size values are once, few and many counts, or a class for expanded clones, and some rows have none.

NA | TRBJ2-7 | 13 | NA | TRBV28 | TGTGCCAGCAGTTACACGAACTCCTACGAGCAGTACTTC | CASSYTNSYEQYF
NA | TRBJ1-6 | 13 | NA | TRBV28 | TGTGCCAGCACCAAAGGGACTGCTTCACCCCTCCACTTT | CASTKGTASPLHF
TRBD2 | TRBJ2-2 | 15 | NA | TRBV19 | TGTGCCACCCTGCCGCGGGGGGTGGTAACCGGGGAGCTGTTTTTT | CATLPRGVVTGELFF
TRBD1 | TRBJ1-1 | 14 | NA | TRBV4-3 | TGCGCCAGCAGCCAAGGGGACAGCGGCACTGAAGCTTTCTTT | CASSQGDSGTEAFF
NA | TRBJ2-5 | 16 | NA | TRBV2 | TGTGCCAGCAGTGATAGGCGGGGGCCCCAAGTGGAGACCCAGTACTTC | CASSDRRGPQVETQYF
NA | TRBJ2-2 | 16 | NA | TRBV19 | TGTGCCAGTAGTCCCCTAGGGGGGGCGCCGACCGGGGAGCTGTTTTTT | CASSPLGGAPTGELFF
NA | TRBJ2-1 | 16 | NA | TRBV15 | TGTGCCACCAGACCTGTCGCGGACTCTTCCTACAATGAGCAGTTCTTC | CATRPVADSSYNEQFF
NA | TRBJ1-3 | 15 | NA | TRBV6-2/TRBV6-3 | TGTGCCAGCAGTTCGACAGCTTTCTCTGGAAACACCATATATTTT | CASSSTAFSGNTIYF
TRBD2 | TRBJ2-1 | 15 | NA | TRBV5-1 | TGCGCCAGCAGCGGAACCGGGACTAGCCCCAGTGAGCAGTTCTTC | CASSGTGTSPSEQFF
TRBD2 | TRBJ2-3 | 15 | NA | TRBV7-3 | TGTGCCAGCAGCCGAAGCGGGGGGGCCGCAGATACGCAGTATTTT | CASSRSGGAADTQYF
TRBD2 | TRBJ2-1 | 15 | NA | TRBV28 | TGTGCCAGCAGTTTGTCTAGCGGGGGTAACAATGAGCAGTTCTTC | CASSLSSGGNNEQFF
NA | TRBJ1-5 | 16 | NA | TRBV7-2 | TGTGCCAGCAGCTTAGGGCCCCGACAGGTAGCTCAGCCCCAGCATTTT | CASSLGPRQVAQPQHF
NA | TRBJ2-1 | 15 | few | TRBV11-1 | TGTGCCAGCAGCTCCGACTTCGGGGGAAACAATGAGCAGTTCTTC | CASSSDFGGNNEQFF
NA | TRBJ1-2 | 14 | NA | TRBV7-8 | TGTGCCAGCAGTCTATCGCCAGGGTCCTATGGCTACACCTTC | CASSLSPGSYGYTF
TRBD1 | TRBJ1-2 | 17 | once | TRBV6-4 | TGTGCCAGCAGTGACGGCCAAACCGGGACAGGGGTTGGTGGCTACACCTTC | CASSDGQTGTGVGGYTF
TRBD2 | TRBJ2-7 | 15 | NA | TRBV5-6 | TGTGCCAGCAGCTTTAGCGGGGGGCTAACCTACGAGCAGTACTTC | CASSFSGGLTYEQYF
NA | TRBJ2-3 | 13 | NA | TRBV6-5 | TGTGCCAGCAGAGCCAGGGGCTCAGATACGCAGTATTTT | CASRARGSDTQYF
NA | TRBJ2-7 | 14 | NA | TRBV11-3 | TGTGCCAGCAGCTTAGGGAGAGGCTCCTACGAGCAGTACTTC | CASSLGRGSYEQYF
NA | TRBJ1-2 | 12 | NA | TRBV3-1/TRBV3-2 | TGTGCCAGCAGCCAGGGGGGTGGGTACTACACCTTC | CASSQGGGYYTF
TRBD1 | TRBJ1-1 | 13 | few | TRBV19 | TGTGCCAGTAGTATTGGGACAGCTACTGAAGCTTTCTTT | CASSIGTATEAFF
TRBD2 | TRBJ2-1 | 14 | NA | TRBV19 | TGTGCCAGTAGTATAAGCGGGGGGGCTTATGAGCAGTTCTTC | CASSISGGAYEQFF
NA | TRBJ2-7 | 13 | NA | TRBV6-6 | TGTGCCAGCAGTTACTCTTGGGAGTACGAGCAGTACTTC | CASSYSWEYEQYF
NA | TRBJ1-1 | 14 | NA | TRBV13 | TGTGCCAGCAGCCAAGACAATTATTACACTGAAGCTTTCTTT | CASSQDNYYTEAFF